The 6 T cell receptor beta chains reported below all come from one sample, sequenced in a study of blood T cell repertoires in COVID-19. Measured with immunoSEQ multiplex PCR; TCRdb has only the in-frame clones, and not every one. The table records about 120,000 clones, about 79% of them present only once. The sample taken for sequencing was peripheral blood. These receptors were collected from a man aged 65-85 years with acute or convalescent COVID-19.

The V gene is TRBV5-1, the J gene TRBJ1-5; no clear D. V dropped 2 bases and J dropped 0 bases, with 9 bases sitting between them. There are 15 residues in the CDR3. Germline CDR1 reads SGHRS; CDR2 reads YFSETQ. CDR3 protein: CASSFDTASNQPQHF. CDR3 DNA: TGCGCCAGCAGCTTCGACACTGCTAGCAATCAGCCCCAGCATTTT.

This clone appeared a few times. The V gene is TRBV11-3, the J gene TRBJ2-7, with 7 bases fitting TRBD2. The CDR3 is 15 amino acids. After removal of 1 base from V and 1 base from J, the junction contained 4 bases not matched to a gene. Per the germline V gene, CDR1 is SGHNT and CDR2 is YENEEA. The CDR3 here is CASSLGGGTSYEQYF. The CDR3 region has the DNA TGTGCCAGCAGCTTAGGGGGGGGGACTTCCTACGAGCAGTACTTC. Together with reference TRBV11-3 and TRBJ2-7, the CDR3 gives the full variable domain: EAGVVQSPRYKIIEKKQPVAFWCNPISGHNTLYWYLQNLGQGPELLIRYENEEAVDDSQLPKDRFSAERLKGVDSTLKIQPAELGDSAVYLCASSLGGGTSYEQYFGPGTRLTVT.

This clone was counted between two and nine times. The genes are TRBV9 and TRBJ2-7; 8 nucleotides agree with TRBD1. The CDR3 has 15 amino acids. Germline lookup yields CDR1 SGDLS and CDR2 YYNGEE. J gave up 7 bases and V 3 bases, and 12 bases lay outside the gene matches. DNA of the CDR3: TGTGCCAGCAGCGCTAGGACAGGGCCGCACTCGGAGCAGTACTTC. Amino acids: CASSARTGPHSEQYF.

The chain is built from TRBV20-1 and TRBJ1-1; no firm D call. The CDR3 is 11 amino acids. V dropped 0 bases and J dropped 7 bases, with 6 bases sitting between them. Germline loops: CDR1 DFQATT, CDR2 SNEGSKA (reference sequence). The DNA for the CDR3 is TGCAGTGCTAGAGATTACAGTGAAGCTTTCTTT. Its protein is CSARDYSEAFF.

A single count supports this clone. The chain combines TRBV5-6 with TRBJ2-2; 7 bases line up with TRBD1. CDR1 is SGHDT, CDR2 YYEEEE, per germline. The CDR3 runs 14 residues. V dropped 4 bases and J dropped 4; count of bases not matched to a gene: 4. The chain's CDR3 is CASSMRTGTGELFF. CDR3 sequence (DNA): TGTGCCAGCAGCATGAGGACAGGCACCGGGGAGCTGTTTTTT. Supplemented by reference TRBV5-6 and TRBJ2-2, the full variable domain reads DAGVTQSPTHLIKTRGQQVTLRCSPKSGHDTVSWYQQALGQGPQFIFQYYEEEERQRGNFPDRFSGHQFPNYSSELNVNALLLGDSALYLCASSMRTGTGELFFGEGSRLTVL.

The chain recombines TRBV4-3 with TRBJ1-1; D is unclear. Germline V gene lookup returns CDR1 LGHNA and CDR2 YSLEER. Trimming pared 4 bases from V and 4 bases from J, leaving 10 bases between. This CDR3 contains 13 residues. The CDR3 nucleotides read TGCGCCAGCAGCCGAGTACCGAGCACTGAAGCTTTCTTT. This encodes CASSRVPSTEAFF.